Listed here are 13 T cell receptor gamma chains from one sample, sequenced in a study of gamma-delta chains in newborns, infants, children. TCRdb reran clone calling via CATT on the reads. The sample contains 650 to 1,000 gamma-chain clones, approximately 55% of which appear only once. The sample was blood. The receptors originated from a child who was a newborn, infant or young child, either healthy, febrile or measles-vaccinated (not recorded which).

This clone has a handful of counts. The rearrangement links TRGV9 to TRGJP. The J gene was not available in TCRdb and was assigned here by matching the DNA to germline segments. Trimming took 4 bases from V and 3 from J; bases not matched to a gene: 6. The CDR3 runs 17 residues. From germline, CDR1 is GITISATS and CDR2 ISYDGTV (reference sequence). Here the CDR3 DNA reads TGTGCCTTGTGGGACGTTAAGCAAGAGTTGGGCAAAAAAATCAAGGTATTT. This sequence encodes CALWDVKQELGKKIKVF.

This chain connects TRGV4 to TRGJ1 or TRGJ2. Assignment of the J gene here rests on matching the DNA to germline, because TCRdb gives none. Germline V CDR1 and CDR2: EGSTGY, YDSYTSSV. The CDR3 spans 13 residues. With V trimmed by 0 bases and J by 3 bases, 2 bases remained unmatched. The CDR3 sequence: CATWDGRYYKKLF. For the CDR3, the DNA is TGTGCCACCTGGGATGGGCGTTATTATAAGAAACTCTTT.

The rearrangement links TRGV3 to TRGJ1 or TRGJ2. The J gene was missing in TCRdb and was found by matching the end of the DNA to germline. The CDR3 sequence is 13 residues long. The ends lost 3 bases at V and 0 bases at J; junction bases unmatched: 2. CDR1 is VTNTFY and CDR2 is YDVSTARD in the germline V gene (reference sequence). Here the CDR3 reads CATWDRNYYKKLF. CDR3 bases: TGTGCCACCTGGGACCGGAATTATTATAAGAAACTCTTT.

This clone has only a few counts. V is TRGV9 and J is TRGJP. The J gene, missing from TCRdb, was assigned here through DNA to germline matching. V lost 0 bases, J lost 9 bases, and 2 bases stayed unmatched. The CDR3 is made up of 15 amino acids. Germline V gene sequence: CDR1 GITISATS, CDR2 ISYDGTV (reference sequence). The DNA of the CDR3 is TGTGCCTTGTGGGAGGTGTGGTTGGGCAAAAAAATCAAGGTATTT. Translation: CALWEVWLGKKIKVF.

Concerning this clone: This sample includes further DNA sequences coding for the same CDR3. The chain recombines TRGV9 with TRGJ1 or TRGJ2. The J gene comes from matching the DNA to germline here; TCRdb lacks it. Germline CDR1 GITISATS, CDR2 ISYDGTV (reference sequence). The V and J ends lost 3 bases and 3 bases, in that order; junction bases with no gene match: 5. The CDR3 has 13 amino acids. CDR3 DNA: TGTGCCTTGTGGGAGCCCGTTTATTATAAGAAACTCTTT. Its translation: CALWEPVYYKKLF.

By its share, this clone is large (0.1 to 1%). This specimen includes other DNA sequences encoding the same CDR3. The V gene is TRGV9, the J gene TRGJP. The J gene comes from matching the DNA to germline here; TCRdb lacks it. The CDR3 is made up of 16 amino acids. The ends lost 3 bases at V and 4 bases at J; junction bases unmatched: 3. CDR1 and CDR2 from the germline V gene are GITISATS and ISYDGTV (reference sequence). This CDR3 is CALWETQELGKKIKVF. The CDR3 bases are TGTGCCTTGTGGGAGACCCAAGAGTTGGGCAAAAAAATCAAGGTATTT.

V gene TRGV9 combines with J gene TRGJP. The J gene was missing in TCRdb and was found by matching the end of the DNA to germline. CDR3 length equals 16 residues. V dropped 3 bases and J dropped 7; count of bases not matched to a gene: 6. Germline CDR1 GITISATS, CDR2 ISYDGTV (reference sequence). Here the CDR3 reads CALWETLELGKKIKVF. CDR3 DNA sequence: TGTGCCTTGTGGGAGACATTGGAGTTGGGCAAAAAAATCAAGGTATTT.

With the J gene uncalled, the V gene is TRGV9. Germline V gene sequence: CDR1 GITISATS, CDR2 ISYDGTV (reference sequence). The CDR3 runs 14 residues. The CDR3 sequence: CALWESLGKKIRVF. CDR3 sequence (DNA): TGTGCCTTGTGGGAGTCGTTGGGCAAAAAAATCAGGGTATTT.

This clone showed up just a few times. The CDR3 loop is CATWDKKLF. DNA for the CDR3: TGTGCCACCTGGGATAAGAAACTCTTT. This chain connects TRGV8 to TRGJ1 or TRGJ2. TCRdb offers no J gene call, so here the DNA was matched to germline to obtain one. CDR1 and CDR2 from the germline V gene are VENAVY and YDSYNSRV. The CDR3 is made up of 9 amino acids. Trimming cost V 2 bases and J 11 bases; bases outside gene matches: 0.

V gene TRGV9 combines with J gene TRGJP. TCRdb supplies no J gene; here it was assigned by aligning the nucleotide sequence to germline. The germline V gene has CDR1 GITISATS and CDR2 ISYDGTV (reference sequence). The CDR3 totals 16 residues. After removal of 0 bases from V and 8 bases from J, the junction contained 4 bases not matched to a gene. CDR3 DNA sequence: TGTGCCTTGTGGGAGGTGCTACAGTTGGGCAAAAAAATCAAGGTATTT. This sequence encodes CALWEVLQLGKKIKVF.

The chain couples TRGV9 to TRGJP. TCRdb carries no J gene annotation; the J gene was assigned here by matching the DNA with germline. There are 16 residues in the CDR3. The germline CDR1 and CDR2 sequences are GITISATS and ISYDGTV (reference sequence). J was trimmed by 6 bases and V by 2 bases; bases with no gene match: 4. This chain's CDR3 is CALWEEGELGKKIKVF. The CDR3, as DNA: TGTGCCTTGTGGGAGGAGGGAGAGTTGGGCAAAAAAATCAAGGTATTT.

Regarding this clone: At one of its ends the junction is not consistent with the germline gene, which may arise from a read error. This chain connects TRGV3 to TRGJ1 or TRGJ2. TCRdb carries no J gene annotation; the J gene was assigned here by matching the DNA with germline. CDR3 length equals 14 residues. Per the germline V gene, CDR1 is VTNTFY and CDR2 is YDVSTARD (reference sequence). CDR3 in DNA: TGTGCCTCCTGGGACAGGCCAATGGATTATAAGAAACTCTTT. Amino acids: CASWDRPMDYKKLF.

Comments on this clone: The junction differs from germline at one of its ends, possibly a read error. The chain links TRGV9 to TRGJP. The J gene was missing in TCRdb and was found by matching the end of the DNA to germline. CDR3 size: 15 residues. Germline CDR1 and CDR2: GITISATS and ISYDGTV (reference sequence). CDR3 bases: TGTGCCTGGTGGGAGGTCGAGTTGGGCAAAAAAATCAAGGTATTT. Encoded protein: CAWWEVELGKKIKVF.